What follows are 15 T cell receptor beta chains derived from one specimen sequenced in a study of cytomegalovirus exposure and HLA in healthy donors. TCRdb's copy holds only in-frame clones and misses some; the assay was immunoSEQ multiplex PCR. In the table there are under 200,000 clones, 86% of which are singletons. Sample: PBMCs. The origin of the receptors is a woman aged 18-29 years in good health and CMV-seronegative.

This clone has only one observation. This rearrangement joins TRBV4-2 to TRBJ2-7; maybe TRBD1 (6 bases). This CDR3 spans 17 amino acids. Germline-derived CDR1 and CDR2 are LGHNA and YNFKEQ. V was cut by 4 bases and J by 1 base, with 20 bases left in between. CDR3 sequence (DNA): TGTGCCAGCAGCCCCTCTTCACACTCCGGACAGTCCTACGAGCAGTACTTC. Protein: CASSPSSHSGQSYEQYF.

The V and J genes are TRBV2 and TRBJ1-5; 9 bases fit TRBD1. The germline V gene has CDR1 SNHLY and CDR2 FYNNEI. V trimming: 6 bases; J trimming: 4 bases; junction bases outside the gene matches: 10. This CDR3 comprises 16 residues. CDR3 sequence: CASRKPGQGANQPQHF. DNA for the CDR3: TGTGCCAGCAGGAAACCGGGACAGGGAGCTAATCAGCCCCAGCATTTT.

Only one count was recorded for this clone. The chain couples TRBV5-1 to TRBJ2-1; no reliable D call. CDR1 and CDR2 from the germline V gene are SGHRS and YFSETQ. With 0 bases removed from V and 8 bases from J, the gap between germline ends came to 6 bases. The CDR3 totals 12 residues. The CDR3 reads CASSLAGDEQFF. CDR3 bases: TGCGCCAGCAGCTTGGCGGGTGATGAGCAGTTCTTC.

The chain links TRBV7-2 to TRBJ2-5; 13 bases are a match to TRBD2. This CDR3 has 15 amino acids. V lost 4 bases to trimming and J lost 5 bases; unmatched junction nucleotides: 4. In germline, CDR1 is SGHTA, CDR2 FQGNSA. The CDR3 spells CASSSVTSGGETQYF. In DNA, the CDR3 is TGTGCCAGCAGCTCCGTGACTAGCGGGGGGGAGACCCAGTACTTC.

Only one count was recorded for this clone. This rearrangement joins TRBV28 to TRBJ2-5, with TRBD1 matching 10 bases. V gave up 5 bases and J gave up 2 bases; unmatched junction bases: 8. From germline, CDR1 is MDHEN and CDR2 SYDVKM. CDR3 length: 16 amino acids. The CDR3 reads CASSGSGTGVQETQYF. The CDR3 nucleotides are TGTGCCAGCAGTGGAAGCGGGACAGGGGTTCAAGAGACCCAGTACTTC.

The chain employs TRBV7-9 and TRBJ1-2; 7 bases map to TRBD1. After removal of 2 bases from V and 3 bases from J, the junction contained 3 bases not matched to a gene. This CDR3 has 14 residues. Germline V gene lookup returns CDR1 SEHNR and CDR2 FQNEAQ (reference sequence). The CDR3 spells CASSLITGDYGYTF. Written as DNA, the CDR3 is TGTGCCAGCAGCTTAATTACAGGGGACTATGGCTACACCTTC.

CDR3: CATGTTYYGYTF. As DNA, the CDR3 is TGTGCCACCGGGACAACCTACTATGGCTACACCTTC. The rearrangement links TRBV2 to TRBJ1-2, with D possibly being TRBD1 (6 bases). Per the germline V gene, CDR1 is SNHLY and CDR2 is FYNNEI. V dropped 10 bases and J dropped 3 bases, with 12 bases sitting between them. The CDR3 is 12 amino acids.

This chain connects TRBV18 to TRBJ2-3; the match to TRBD2 covers 8 bases. Germline values: CDR1 KGHSH, CDR2 LQKENI. With V trimmed by 8 bases and J by 1 base, 14 bases remained unmatched. The CDR3 has 17 amino acids. The CDR3: CASLPIHFSGGTDTQYF. Written as DNA, the CDR3 is TGTGCCAGCCTACCGATCCACTTTAGCGGGGGCACAGATACGCAGTATTTT. Supplemented by reference TRBV18 and TRBJ2-3, the full variable domain reads NAGVMQNPRHLVRRRGQEARLRCSPMKGHSHVYWYRQLPEEGLKFMVYLQKENIIDESGMPKERFSAEFPKEGPSILRIQQVVRGDSAAYFCASLPIHFSGGTDTQYFGPGTRLTVL.

V usage is TRBV2 and J usage is TRBJ2-1; tentative D call: TRBD1 (5 bases). Deletions cut 4 bases from V and 0 bases from J, with 13 bases between. Looked up from germline, CDR1 is SNHLY and CDR2 is FYNNEI. This CDR3 has 16 amino acids. CDR3 in DNA: TGTGCCAGCAGTGTCGGCCAGGGCAGCTCCTACAATGAGCAGTTCTTC. Translated: CASSVGQGSSYNEQFF.

This rearrangement joins TRBV5-1 to TRBJ1-2; D ambiguous. Germline-derived CDR1 and CDR2 are SGHRS and YFSETQ. The CDR3 extends over 15 amino acids. Trimming stripped 0 bases from V and 8 bases from J, with 17 bases between. CDR3 nucleotides: TGCGCCAGCAGCTTGGCGTCGGCCCACGGTAGCGGCTACACCTTC. This sequence encodes CASSLASAHGSGYTF.

V and J are TRBV7-3 and TRBJ1-2; 7 nucleotides match TRBD1. CDR1 is SGHTA, CDR2 FQGTGA, per germline. CDR3 length: 14 residues. V shed 5 bases, J shed 5 bases, and the junction held 8 bases outside the gene matches. The CDR3 is CASSNLGGAYGYTF. The CDR3 region has the DNA TGTGCCAGCAGCAACCTAGGGGGCGCGTATGGCTACACCTTC. Complete variable domain (other parts from reference TRBV7-3 and TRBJ1-2): GAGVSQTPSNKVTEKGKYVELRCDPISGHTALYWYRQSLGQGPEFLIYFQGTGAADDSGLPNDRFFAVRPEGSVSTLKIQRTERGDSAVYLCASSNLGGAYGYTFGSGTRLTVV.

This rearrangement joins TRBV11-2 to TRBJ1-5; unclear D gene. In germline, CDR1 is SGHAT, CDR2 FQNNGV. The CDR3 runs 14 residues. Trimming stripped 2 bases from V and 0 bases from J, with 5 bases between. CDR3 protein: CASSLSTSNQPQHF. Written as DNA, the CDR3 is TGTGCCAGCAGCTTAAGCACTAGCAATCAGCCCCAGCATTTT.

The V and J genes are TRBV10-3 and TRBJ2-7; the match to TRBD1 covers 12 bases. Germline CDR1 reads ENHRY; CDR2 reads SYGVKD. The junction had 17 bases not matched to a gene; V was cut back by 6 bases and J by 8 bases. The CDR3 totals 17 residues. DNA of the CDR3: TGTGCCATCAGCTGGGACAGGGGGCCGTCAATAGTCCTTCAGCAGTACTTC. This translates into CAISWDRGPSIVLQQYF.

This clone was observed many times. V usage is TRBV5-1 and J usage is TRBJ1-2; TRBD1 agrees at 8 bases. The CDR3 runs to 14 residues. V shed 9 bases and J 6 bases; nucleotides not matched to a gene: 13. Germline CDR1 reads SGHRS; CDR2 reads YFSETQ. This CDR3 reads CATYVTPGGHGYTF. Written as DNA, the CDR3 is TGCGCCACATACGTCACACCAGGGGGCCATGGCTACACCTTC. The full variable domain, completed using reference TRBV5-1 and TRBJ1-2, is KAGVTQTPRYLIKTRGQQVTLSCSPISGHRSVSWYQQTPGQGLQFLFEYFSETQRNKGNFPGRFSGRQFSNSRSEMNVSTLELGDSALYLCATYVTPGGHGYTFGSGTRLTVV.

The chain links TRBV7-9 to TRBJ1-2; D might be TRBD1 (5 bases). Trimming stripped 5 bases from V and 0 bases from J, with 13 bases between. This CDR3 comprises 15 residues. Germline CDR1 and CDR2: SEHNR and FQNEAQ (reference sequence). For the CDR3, the DNA is TGTGCCAGCAGCACACTGACAGCAACTAACTATGGCTACACCTTC. Translated: CASSTLTATNYGYTF.